Below, 25 T cell receptor beta chains from the same sample are listed, as sequenced in a study of blood T cell repertoires in COVID-19. Here immunoSEQ multiplex PCR was the method, and the copy in TCRdb shows in-frame clones only, minus some. Of 490,000 or so clones in the sample, about nine tenths were seen once. What was sequenced was PBMCs or T cells enriched from blood (not recorded which). These receptors were obtained from a woman aged 55-70 years who had recovered from COVID-19.

The chain has TRBV4-1 and TRBJ1-2; TRBD1 is a possible D gene (6 bases). The CDR3 covers 13 residues. CDR1 and CDR2 (germline): MGHRA, YSYEKL. V lost 4 bases and J lost 7, with 13 bases in between. The CDR3 nucleotides are TGCGCCAGCAGCCGACATGACAGGTCTGGCTACACCTTC. Translation: CASSRHDRSGYTF.

This clone was observed a single time. The chain recombines TRBV5-6 with TRBJ1-2, with 9 positions matching TRBD1. Germline CDR1 and CDR2: SGHDT and YYEEEE. The junction had 4 bases not matched to a gene; V was cut back by 6 bases and J by 7 bases. The CDR3 runs 12 residues. The CDR3 DNA is TGTGCCAGCACCCCGGACAGGGGTGGCTACACCTTC. The encoded protein is CASTPDRGGYTF.

As concerns this clone: The same CDR3 arises from other DNA sequences in this sample as well. This sequence joins TRBV20-1 and TRBJ1-3; D is undetermined. Germline V gene data show CDR1 as DFQATT and CDR2 as SNEGSKA (reference sequence). V lost 3 bases and J lost 2, with 8 bases in between. The CDR3 loop spans 13 amino acids. The CDR3 region has the DNA TGCAGTGCTAGTACCGGGGCTGGAAACACCATATATTTT. Its translation is CSASTGAGNTIYF.

The chain carries TRBV5-5 and TRBJ2-6; 8 bases match TRBD1. In germline, CDR1 is SGHKS, CDR2 YYEKEE (reference sequence). There are 18 residues in the CDR3. J gave up 0 bases and V 1 base, and 6 bases lay outside the gene matches. CDR3 nucleotides: TGTGCCAGCAGCTTGACAGGACAGGGCCTCTCTGGGGCCAACGTCCTGACTTTC. This translates into CASSLTGQGLSGANVLTF.

The V and J genes are TRBV21-1 and TRBJ2-7; TRBD1, the D gene given by the table, was not confirmed from the DNA. TRBV21-1 is designated a pseudogene. This CDR3 comprises 15 residues. The CDR3 region has the DNA TGTGCCAGCAGCAAAGAGGGGGAGCGGACCTACGAGCAGTACGTC. Encoded protein: CASSKEGERTYEQYV.

As DNA, the CDR3 is TGTGCCAGCAGGTACAGGGGCACAGCGAACTATGGCTACACCTTC. This gives the protein CASRYRGTANYGYTF. This chain links TRBV27 with TRBJ1-2, with TRBD1 matching 7 bases. V shed 6 bases and J 2 bases; nucleotides not matched to a gene: 9. The CDR3 has 15 residues. Germline V CDR1 and CDR2: MNHEY, SMNVEV (reference sequence).

This clone has a single count. The chain has TRBV2 and TRBJ2-2, with TRBD1 matching over 8 bases. Germline loops: CDR1 SNHLY, CDR2 FYNNEI. The CDR3 covers 13 residues. V dropped 7 bases and J dropped 7; count of bases not matched to a gene: 5. The CDR3 nucleotides are TGTGCCAGCACCGACAGGGGTGGCGGGGAGCTGTTTTTT. As protein: CASTDRGGGELFF.

This rearrangement joins TRBV24-1 to TRBJ1-2; 9 bases map to TRBD1. The CDR3 loop spans 15 amino acids. Germline values: CDR1 KGHDR, CDR2 SFDVKD. V lost 3 bases to trimming and J lost 5 bases; unmatched junction nucleotides: 6. CDR3 loop: CATSDPTGGEYGYTF. CDR3 sequence (DNA): TGTGCCACCAGTGATCCGACAGGGGGAGAGTATGGCTACACCTTC.

V and J are TRBV27 and TRBJ2-5; no clear D. The V end was cut by 8 bases, the J end by 5 bases, with 12 bases between. Germline V gene lookup returns CDR1 MNHEY and CDR2 SMNVEV (reference sequence). The CDR3 contains 12 residues. CDR3 in DNA: TGTGCCAGCGGGCGAGTGGATGAGACCCAGTACTTC. As protein: CASGRVDETQYF.

The chain couples TRBV28 to TRBJ2-2, with 9 bases matching TRBD2. There are 15 residues in the CDR3. V gave up 5 bases and J gave up 3 bases; unmatched junction bases: 4. Per germline, CDR1 MDHEN and CDR2 SYDVKM. The CDR3 spells CASSPAGGYTGELFF. CDR3 DNA: TGTGCCAGCAGTCCAGCGGGGGGCTACACCGGGGAGCTGTTTTTT. The variable domain in full, completed from reference TRBV28 and TRBJ2-2, reads DVKVTQSSRYLVKRTGEKVFLECVQDMDHENMFWYRQDPGLGLRLIYFSYDVKMKEKGDIPEGYSVSREKKERFSLILESASTNQTSMYLCASSPAGGYTGELFFGEGSRLTVL.

The genes are TRBV3-1 (or the pseudogene TRBV3-2) and TRBJ1-6, with 9 nucleotides matching TRBD1. The CDR3 consists of 14 residues. CDR1 is LGHDT, CDR2 YNNKEL, per germline (reference sequence). V dropped 4 bases and J dropped 10; count of bases not matched to a gene: 5. CDR3 protein: CASSLQGAGSPLHF. The CDR3, as DNA: TGTGCCAGCAGCCTACAGGGGGCAGGCTCACCCCTCCACTTT.

This rearrangement joins TRBV3-1 (or the pseudogene TRBV3-2) to TRBJ1-4; 7 bases match TRBD1. This CDR3 has 16 residues. Germline V gives CDR1 LGHDT, CDR2 YNNKEL (reference sequence). V was clipped by 4 bases and J by 2 bases; unmatched bases: 7. The CDR3 nucleotides are TGTGCCAGCAGCCCTTTACAGGGGTCGACTAATGAAAAACTGTTTTTT. The encoded protein is CASSPLQGSTNEKLFF.

This chain links TRBV12-3 or TRBV12-4 with TRBJ2-3; D possibly corresponds to TRBD1 (5 bases). There are 12 residues in the CDR3. V dropped 7 bases and J dropped 9 bases, with 14 bases sitting between them. This chain's CDR3 is CASKTRVHTQYF. The CDR3 nucleotides read TGTGCCAGCAAAACCAGGGTGCACACGCAGTATTTT.

The chain couples TRBV27 to TRBJ1-5, with a possible D match to TRBD1 (6 bases). Germline V gene sequence: CDR1 MNHEY, CDR2 SMNVEV (reference sequence). V dropped 4 bases and J dropped 5 bases, with 12 bases sitting between them. This CDR3 has 14 residues. CDR3 sequence (DNA): TGTGCCAGCAGTTCGCGGGGGGCTGATCAGCCCCAGCATTTT. It is translated as CASSSRGADQPQHF.

The chain joins TRBV3-1 (or the pseudogene TRBV3-2) to TRBJ2-3; 9 nucleotides line up with TRBD2. The CDR3 spans 18 residues. The ends lost 0 bases at V and 3 bases at J; junction bases unmatched: 10. Germline CDR1 and CDR2: LGHDT and YNNKEL (reference sequence). The CDR3 DNA reads TGTGCCAGCAGCCAAGATCTTAGCGGGGGCCTCACGACAGATACGCAGTATTTT. Protein product: CASSQDLSGGLTTDTQYF.

V and J are TRBV27 and TRBJ1-2; 8 bases line up with TRBD1. The CDR3 has 15 residues. Trimming took 5 bases from V and 4 from J; bases not matched to a gene: 9. Germline V gene sequence: CDR1 MNHEY, CDR2 SMNVEV (reference sequence). The CDR3 region has the DNA TGTGCCAGCAGTACACGACAGGGGACGGTCTATGGCTACACCTTC. Its translation is CASSTRQGTVYGYTF.

The V call is TRBV12-3 or TRBV12-4, the J call TRBJ1-1; D not resolved. This CDR3 has 13 amino acids. Trimming stripped 6 bases from V and 4 bases from J, with 12 bases between. The CDR3 reads CASRISRGTEAFF. The CDR3 DNA follows: TGTGCCAGCAGAATCAGTCGAGGCACTGAAGCTTTCTTT.

This rearrangement joins TRBV6-5 to TRBJ1-5; no reliable D call. CDR1 and CDR2 (germline): MNHEY, SVGAGI. Trimming removed 3 bases at V and 6 bases at J, with 6 bases between. The CDR3 consists of 12 residues. CDR3 DNA sequence: TGTGCCAGCAGTTATAGGAGTCAGCCCCAGCATTTT. Protein: CASSYRSQPQHF.

A note on this clone: The sample contains more than one DNA sequence encoding this CDR3. The chain carries TRBV18 and TRBJ2-3, with D perhaps matching TRBD2 (5 bases). Germline V gene sequence: CDR1 KGHSH, CDR2 LQKENI. Trimming cost V 1 base and J 6 bases, with 5 bases left between them. This CDR3 has 12 amino acids. The CDR3 nucleotides are TGTGCCAGCTCACCACTAGCGGATACGCAGTATTTT. As protein: CASSPLADTQYF.

The gene calls are TRBV6-5 and TRBJ1-5, with D hard to call. The CDR3 loop spans 13 amino acids. Per germline, CDR1 MNHEY and CDR2 SVGAGI. The V gene lost 9 bases and the J gene lost 0 bases, with 9 bases spanning the gap. CDR3 in DNA: TGTGCCAGTACAGAAAATAGCAATCAGCCCCAGCATTTT. It codes for CASTENSNQPQHF.

The chain recombines TRBV7-8 with TRBJ2-1; D perhaps matches TRBD1 (6 bases). This CDR3 region has 16 residues. Trimming left V 5 bases short and J 2 bases short, with 16 bases between. CDR1 is SGHVS, CDR2 FQNEAQ, per germline. The CDR3 region is CASSRPRGFPYNEQFF. The CDR3, as DNA: TGTGCCAGCAGCCGACCCAGGGGATTTCCCTACAATGAGCAGTTCTTC.

The chain joins TRBV11-2 to TRBJ2-2; no firm D call. Trimming shortened V by 5 bases and J by 4 bases, and 14 bases separated the two germline ends. The CDR3 contains 15 residues. The germline CDR1 and CDR2 sequences are SGHAT and FQNNGV. The DNA of the CDR3 is TGTGCCAGCAGCCGTGATGGGCTCGGCACCGGGGAGCTGTTTTTT. Protein: CASSRDGLGTGELFF.

V and J are TRBV18 and TRBJ1-1; TRBD1 might be the D (5 bases). The germline V gene encodes CDR1 KGHSH and CDR2 LQKENI. The V gene lost 3 bases and the J gene lost 0 bases, with 8 bases spanning the gap. The CDR3 is 14 residues long. For the CDR3, the DNA is TGTGCCAGCTCACCGGCGGGGGTGAACACTGAAGCTTTCTTT. Its protein product is CASSPAGVNTEAFF.

This clone was picked up one time. The genes are TRBV19 and TRBJ2-5, with D perhaps TRBD1 (5 bases). The CDR3 is 15 residues long. The V and J ends lost 4 bases and 1 base respectively, with 13 bases between them. Germline V gene data show CDR1 as LNHDA and CDR2 as SQIVND (reference sequence). The CDR3 coding sequence is TGTGCCAGTAGTAGATGGGGCGCTGTCCAAGAGACCCAGTACTTC. The encoded protein is CASSRWGAVQETQYF.

In its sample, this clone was seen a few times. The chain carries TRBV24-1 and TRBJ2-2, with 10 bases matching TRBD2. Unmatched junction bases numbered 4, after V lost 1 base and J lost 0 bases. CDR1 is KGHDR, CDR2 SFDVKD, per germline. This CDR3 has 18 residues. The CDR3 sequence: CATSDFELAGTNTGELFF. The CDR3 coding sequence is TGTGCCACCAGTGATTTTGAACTAGCGGGGACGAACACCGGGGAGCTGTTTTTT.